This T cell receptor (beta chain) derives from a study of blood T cell repertoires in COVID-19. Across the study: T cells, B-cell-depleted T cells, or PBMCs supplied cDNA or gDNA.

V trimming: 6 bases; J trimming: 0 bases; junction bases outside the gene matches: 10. The CDR3 runs 15 residues. Per germline, CDR1 SQVTM and CDR2 ANQGSEA. As handled by the study authors: How many nucleated cells were present was estimated from reference gene primer amplification. Assay used: immunoSEQ multiplex PCR; TCRdb lists only in-frame clones, some missing. V, J and clone size are taken as reported in that table, and D and trimming were inferred from the DNA itself. The data show 200,000 or so clones, with about 88% seen just once and just over 2.5% held by the top ten. The study recruited people aged 18 to 89 years across about 25 US areas.

The source is a woman under 40 who had recovered from COVID-19. The chain couples TRBV29-1 to TRBJ2-7, with 8 positions matching TRBD2. Sequencing was performed on PBMCs or T cells enriched from blood (not recorded which). The CDR3 DNA is TGCAGCGTACGGGGGGGGACACACACCTCCTACGAGCAGTACTTC. This encodes CSVRGGTHTSYEQYF.